This TCR beta chain was obtained from a study of CXCR3-negative and CXCR3-positive naive CD8 T cells. Concerning this clonotype itself: The antigen is undetermined.

Findings and caveats of the study: CXCR3-negative naive cells had less hydrophobic TRB CDR3s than did CXCR3-positive naive cells.

Germline V gives CDR1 SGHTA, CDR2 FQGTGA. The CDR3 consists of 16 residues. 5' RACE that incorporated UMI labels was used to prepare the TRB cDNA libraries. TCRdb reprocessed the 5' RACE reads and stores each CDR3 protein as one record, lacking DNA. This repertoire comprises some 130,000 distinct CDR3 sequences; its ten largest clones make up 0.41%. Source material: naive CXCR3+ CD8+ T cells from blood. Described subset: CD45RO-CCR7+CD27+CD95- naive CD8+ T cells expressing CXCR3 (TNR3+). This rearrangement joins TRBV7-3 to TRBJ2-1; the TRBD2 assignment by TCRdb is unverifiable without DNA. This receptor was obtained from a human donor in good health. Some clones in this sample may be carry-over from other donors' samples. CDR3: CASSLSARVPYNEQFF.